This TCR beta chain was recovered during a study of shared clonotypes between healthy human individuals. Study context: For every donor, three CD4 naive, three CD4 memory, two CD8 naive and one CD8 memory plates were used.

Genomic DNA (from each subset) was split evenly across several immunoSEQ plates. Libraries were prepared by immunoSEQ multiplex PCR; TCRdb keeps only in-frame clonotypes and omits some of them. This sample carries some 1.5 million clones, around 95% of them seen once, and the ten largest clones take approximately 1.2%. Sequenced material: naive CD4+ T cells sorted from blood. The subset is: CD45RA+ positively selected. This sequence was found in a man aged 25-45 years in good health.

CDR3 residues: CASSFTPTGQGKEYEQYF. CDR3 in DNA: TGTGCCAGCAGCTTTACACCTACAGGACAGGGAAAAGAATACGAGCAGTACTTC. This chain joins TRBV7-3 and TRBJ2-7, with 8 bases that match TRBD1. The CDR3 spans 18 residues. Germline trimming cut 3 bases from V and 4 bases from J; bases unmatched to any gene: 17. CDR1 and CDR2 (germline): SGHTA, FQGTGA.